What follows describes a single T cell receptor (beta chain). This CDR3 region has 13 residues. Per the germline V gene, CDR1 is DFQATT and CDR2 is SNEGSKA (reference sequence). V lost 6 bases and J lost 4; bases outside the gene matches: 6. A single record per CDR3 protein comes from TCRdb applying MiXCR to the 5' RACE reads. The sample has about half a million distinct CDR3 sequences, 18% seen once. This record belongs to a study of T-cell memory formation after mild COVID-19. Sequences were obtained from PBMCs or a T cell subset sorted from them (not recorded which). V usage is TRBV20-1 and J usage is TRBJ2-7, with TRBD2 matching over 10 bases. The TCR originated in an adult woman who had mild COVID-19 (a few samples of this study predate the infection). Cell type and time point are not known. CDR3 in amino acids: CSAWFSGGYEQYF. The CDR3 coding sequence is TGCAGTGCCTGGTTTAGCGGGGGGTACGAGCAGTACTTC.